This T cell receptor (beta chain) was recorded in a study of T cell repertoires in ileal Crohn's disease. Per germline, CDR1 SGHTA and CDR2 FQGTGA. The CDR3 has 17 residues. Trimming took 3 bases from V and 1 from J; bases not matched to a gene: 3. Clones were read by immunoSEQ multiplex PCR, and TCRdb kept only the in-frame ones, dropping some. The table includes some 4,200 clones, roughly 65% detected once. Whole-study findings and limits: Compared with CD4 T cells, sorted CD8 cells carried more expanded clones.

Remarks on this clone: Antigen unknown.

V gene TRBV7-3 combines with J gene TRBJ2-2; 12 bases agree with TRBD2. This TCR came from an adult with Crohn's disease. Material: ileal tissue. The CDR3 sequence is CASSLRLAGVNTGELFF. CDR3 DNA: TGTGCCAGCAGCTTGAGACTAGCGGGGGTGAACACCGGGGAGCTGTTTTTT.